Below, one TCR beta chain is given with its context. Its antigen is undetermined. The junction shows a germline mismatch at one end, possibly a read error. Genomic DNA was employed as the template in profiling TCR beta VDJ and CDR3. TCRdb called the reads again in MiXCR, with one record for every CDR3 protein. The data hold about 190,000 distinct CDR3 sequences, with 50% to 55% observed a single time. The source of the sample is a study of CD8+CD57+ T cells in acquired aplastic anemia. Study context: Sorted CD4+ and CD8+ cells gave an average of about 3.4 ug of DNA. Read counts for CD4+ cells (from healthy donors) averaged around 11 million.

Germline lookup yields CDR1 SGHVS and CDR2 FNYEAQ. The CDR3 covers 13 residues. General study results and limits: There were some 30 CD8+ CDR3 sequences that occurred in both patients and controls. CD8+ Simpson's diversity in patients was not significantly different from that in controls.

This clonotype was obtained from a human donor in good health, serving as a control. The source material was sorted CD4+, CD8+, or CD8+CD57+ T cells (not recorded which) from PBMCs. The chain recombines TRBV7-6 with TRBJ2-7; D is uncertain. Written as DNA, the CDR3 is TGCGCCAGCAGCTCGGGCCCCACCTACGAGCAGTACTTC. Translated, it gives CASSSGPTYEQYF.